The sequence of this T cell receptor beta chain was determined in a study of T cell clonotyping in hematopoietic cell transplantation. General study results and limits: Few recipient clonotypes overlapped donors; over 95% were de novo at given depth.

Concerning this clone itself: Its antigen is as yet unknown.

TCRdb's table, derived via immunoSEQ multiplex PCR, lists solely in-frame clones and lacks some. The sample holds 1,000 to 1,500 clones, approximately 51% seen once. This clonotype was sampled from a male patient in his fifties who had an allogeneic stem cell transplant from an unrelated donor, so T cells may come from the graft donor. Some clones in this sample may be carry-over from other donors' samples. This specimen was PBMCs, taken 180 days after allogeneic stem cell transplant.

In nucleotides, the CDR3 is TGTGCCAGCAGCGCATCTACGAATGAGCAGTTCTTC. This codes for CASSASTNEQFF. The chain combines TRBV9 with TRBJ2-1; D gene ambiguous. V lost 3 bases, J lost 7 bases, and 8 bases lay in between. This CDR3 region has 12 residues. Looked up from germline, CDR1 is SGDLS and CDR2 is YYNGEE.